Below are 23 T cell receptor beta chains sequenced from a single sample in a study of blood T cell repertoires in COVID-19 (dated by TCRdb to 2020 to 2021). Library prep was done by the immunoSEQ multiplex PCR assay. TCRdb holds this immuneACCESS table with in-frame rearrangements only. Some clones are missing; in checked studies, unresolved V genes explain under half, and the rest has no known cause. The sample records 270,000 or so clones, 75% to 90% of which are singletons. The ten largest clones add up to 0.94% of the sample. Material: peripheral blood. The receptors were gathered from a woman aged 40-49 years who had recovered from COVID-19.

The gene calls are TRBV11-2 and TRBJ2-7; TRBD2 aligns across 8 bases. V shed 4 bases, J shed 3 bases, and the junction held 5 bases outside the gene matches. The CDR3 is 14 residues long. Germline loops: CDR1 SGHAT, CDR2 FQNNGV. The CDR3 spells CASSSFSGVYEQYF. The CDR3 nucleotides are TGTGCCAGCAGCTCCTTTAGCGGGGTCTACGAGCAGTACTTC.

This rearrangement joins TRBV3-1 (or the pseudogene TRBV3-2) to TRBJ2-7, with D uncertain. Germline CDR1 is LGHDT and CDR2 is YNNKEL (reference sequence). The CDR3 is 11 residues long. Deletions cut 0 bases from V and 6 bases from J, with 3 bases between. CDR3 in amino acids: CASSQEAEQYF. The CDR3 DNA is TGTGCCAGCAGCCAAGAGGCCGAGCAGTACTTC.

The chain employs TRBV15 and TRBJ2-7; 10 nucleotides agree with TRBD1. The CDR3 totals 15 residues. The ends lost 7 bases at V and 5 bases at J; junction bases unmatched: 11. CDR1 and CDR2 from the germline V gene are LNHNV and YYDKDF (reference sequence). The CDR3: CATKKTGTGDHEQYF. For the CDR3, the DNA is TGTGCCACCAAGAAAACCGGGACAGGGGACCACGAGCAGTACTTC.

The genes are TRBV29-1 and TRBJ2-3; TRBD1 might be the D (6 bases). Germline loops: CDR1 SQVTM, CDR2 ANQGSEA. The CDR3 has 13 amino acids. The V end was cut by 3 bases, the J end by 4 bases, with 11 bases between. The CDR3 here is CSVEGRGADTQYF. Written as DNA, the CDR3 is TGCAGCGTTGAGGGCAGGGGTGCAGATACGCAGTATTTT.

The V call is TRBV3-1 (or the pseudogene TRBV3-2), the J call TRBJ2-1; D gene unclear. Germline V lookup: CDR1 LGHDT, CDR2 YNNKEL (reference sequence). The CDR3 is 13 amino acids. V shed 0 bases and J shed 7 bases, with 7 bases lying between them. CDR3 loop: CASSQDTRNEQFF. CDR3 in DNA: TGTGCCAGCAGCCAAGATACCCGGAATGAGCAGTTCTTC.

V and J are TRBV19 and TRBJ1-1; 8 bases fit TRBD1. CDR3 length equals 16 residues. Germline values: CDR1 LNHDA, CDR2 SQIVND (reference sequence). J was trimmed by 0 bases and V by 3 bases; bases with no gene match: 6. CDR3 region: CASSMGTGPMNTEAFF. CDR3 DNA sequence: TGTGCCAGTAGTATGGGGACAGGCCCTATGAACACTGAAGCTTTCTTT.

The chain links TRBV7-3 to TRBJ1-2; a weak D match, TRBD1 (5 bases). The CDR3 loop spans 15 amino acids. Trimming stripped 5 bases from V and 4 bases from J, with 17 bases between. From germline, CDR1 is SGHTA and CDR2 FQGTGA. CDR3 sequence: CASSPRGGDGYGYTF. CDR3 sequence (DNA): TGTGCCAGCAGCCCGCGGGGGGGGGATGGCTATGGCTACACCTTC.

This clone was counted once. This sequence joins TRBV6-1 and TRBJ2-5; TRBD2 might be the D (5 bases). V lost 3 bases, J lost 4 bases, and 12 bases lay in between. The CDR3 contains 14 residues. Germline loops: CDR1 MNHNS, CDR2 SASEGT. Here the CDR3 DNA reads TGTGCCAGCAGTGAGGCGGGTTACAGAGAGACCCAGTACTTC. Translation: CASSEAGYRETQYF.

The J gene is TRBJ2-7, the V gene TRBV5-1; 7 nucleotides agree with TRBD2. V was clipped by 2 bases and J by 3 bases; unmatched bases: 5. The CDR3 runs 14 residues. CDR1 is SGHRS and CDR2 is YFSETQ in the germline V gene. The chain's CDR3 is CASSFGGSGYEQYF. The CDR3 DNA is TGCGCCAGCAGCTTCGGGGGGAGCGGCTACGAGCAGTACTTC.

The chain combines TRBV10-3 with TRBJ1-5; 9 bases are a match to TRBD1. This CDR3 region has 17 residues. CDR1 is ENHRY and CDR2 is SYGVKD in the germline V gene. The V and J ends lost 2 bases and 4 bases, in that order; junction bases with no gene match: 9. CDR3 protein: CAISENRGRGDNQPQHF. In DNA form, the CDR3 reads TGTGCCATCAGTGAGAACAGGGGGCGCGGGGATAATCAGCCCCAGCATTTT.

The chain is built from TRBV18 and TRBJ2-2; D gene ambiguous. The germline V gene encodes CDR1 KGHSH and CDR2 LQKENI. The CDR3 runs to 12 residues. The V gene lost 1 base and the J gene lost 7 bases, with 4 bases spanning the gap. CDR3 loop: CASSPRHGELFF. The CDR3 DNA reads TGTGCCAGCTCACCACGTCACGGGGAGCTGTTTTTT.

The V gene is TRBV11-3, the J gene TRBJ1-1, with D tentatively TRBD1 (6 bases). Trimming left V 0 bases short and J 0 bases short, with 14 bases between. From germline, CDR1 is SGHNT and CDR2 YENEEA. The CDR3 covers 17 residues. The DNA of the CDR3 is TGTGCCAGCAGCTTAGATAACAGGGCCGCGGTGAACACTGAAGCTTTCTTT. It is translated as CASSLDNRAAVNTEAFF.

The chain carries TRBV5-5 and TRBJ2-1; 7 nucleotides line up with TRBD2. This CDR3 has 14 residues. The trim removed 0 bases at V and 7 bases at J, leaving 4 bases unmatched. CDR1 and CDR2 (germline): SGHKS, YYEKEE (reference sequence). The DNA of the CDR3 is TGTGCCAGCAGCTTGGACCTCGGGAGGAATGAGCAGTTCTTC. Encoded protein: CASSLDLGRNEQFF.

The J gene is TRBJ1-1, the V gene TRBV19; no definite D call. CDR1 and CDR2 from the germline V gene are LNHDA and SQIVND (reference sequence). The germline V and J ends were trimmed by 5 bases and 3 bases, with 10 bases remaining between them. This CDR3 contains 13 residues. CDR3 bases: TGTGCCAGTAGTCTACAGCCTGACACTGAAGCTTTCTTT. Translation: CASSLQPDTEAFF. Complete variable domain (other parts from reference TRBV19 and TRBJ1-1): DGGITQSPKYLFRKEGQNVTLSCEQNLNHDAMYWYRQDPGQGLRLIYYSQIVNDFQKGDIAEGYSVSREKKESFPLTVTSAQKNPTAFYLCASSLQPDTEAFFGQGTRLTVV.

The chain's CDR3 is CASSPIGPYGYTF. Written as DNA, the CDR3 is TGTGCCAGTAGTCCGATTGGGCCCTATGGCTACACCTTC. The chain uses TRBV19 and TRBJ1-2; D unresolved. The CDR3 has 13 amino acids. The V gene lost 5 bases and the J gene lost 4 bases, with 11 bases spanning the gap. CDR1 is LNHDA, CDR2 SQIVND, per germline (reference sequence).

This chain links TRBV19 with TRBJ2-2; D is perhaps TRBD2 (6 bases). Germline lookup yields CDR1 LNHDA and CDR2 SQIVND (reference sequence). The CDR3 spans 16 residues. Deletions cut 3 bases from V and 4 bases from J, with 15 bases between. The CDR3 loop reads CASSMPWGRRTGELFF. The CDR3 DNA reads TGTGCCAGTAGTATGCCGTGGGGGAGGCGCACCGGGGAGCTGTTTTTT.

V gene TRBV7-6 combines with J gene TRBJ2-7; 12 bases fit TRBD2. V trimming: 5 bases; J trimming: 7 bases; junction bases outside the gene matches: 9. This CDR3 region has 15 residues. Germline assignment: CDR1 SGHVS and CDR2 FNYEAQ. The CDR3 region is CASSPRTSGTEEQYF. The CDR3 nucleotides are TGTGCCAGCAGCCCCCGGACTAGCGGGACCGAAGAGCAGTACTTC.

This sequence joins TRBV10-3 and TRBJ1-1; no firm D call. The CDR3 extends over 12 amino acids. The V gene's germline CDR1 is ENHRY and CDR2 SYGVKD. Between the trimmed V and J ends, which lost 11 bases and 1 base, there was a span of 11 bases. The CDR3 loop reads CAVTDKNTEAFF. The CDR3 DNA reads TGTGCCGTAACAGATAAGAACACTGAAGCTTTCTTT.

The CDR3 spells CATKTGGHTEAFF. The CDR3 coding sequence is TGTGCCACCAAGACAGGGGGCCACACTGAAGCTTTCTTT. This rearrangement joins TRBV12-3 or TRBV12-4 to TRBJ1-1; 10 nucleotides align to TRBD1. The trim removed 10 bases at V and 3 bases at J, leaving 5 bases unmatched. This CDR3 comprises 13 residues.

The chain couples TRBV5-1 to TRBJ1-5; tentative D call: TRBD1 (6 bases). Trimming stripped 5 bases from V and 7 bases from J, with 16 bases between. From germline, CDR1 is SGHRS and CDR2 YFSETQ. The CDR3 totals 14 residues. The CDR3 is CASRPGQSNQPQHF. DNA for the CDR3: TGCGCCAGCAGACCTGGACAGTCGAACCAGCCCCAGCATTTT. Combining the CDR3 with reference TRBV5-1 and TRBJ1-5 gives the whole variable domain KAGVTQTPRYLIKTRGQQVTLSCSPISGHRSVSWYQQTPGQGLQFLFEYFSETQRNKGNFPGRFSGRQFSNSRSEMNVSTLELGDSALYLCASRPGQSNQPQHFGDGTRLSIL.

This sequence joins TRBV4-1 and TRBJ2-5; D perhaps matches TRBD1 (5 bases). Germline V gene lookup returns CDR1 MGHRA and CDR2 YSYEKL. V was clipped by 1 base and J by 2 bases, with 17 bases between them. This CDR3 is built from 17 residues. Here the CDR3 DNA reads TGCGCCAGCAGCCAAGTTTCTGCAGGGTCAATTCAAGAGACCCAGTACTTC. It translates to CASSQVSAGSIQETQYF.

The V call is TRBV27, the J call TRBJ2-7, with 10 bases matching TRBD2. Unmatched junction bases numbered 4, after V lost 2 bases and J lost 0 bases. This CDR3 is 16 amino acids long. Germline V gene sequence: CDR1 MNHEY, CDR2 SMNVEV (reference sequence). CDR3 DNA: TGTGCCAGCAGTTTACAGGCTAGCGGGAGCTCCTACGAGCAGTACTTC. As protein: CASSLQASGSSYEQYF.

This sequence joins TRBV7-8 and TRBJ2-5, with TRBD1 identical over 7 bases. The CDR3 has 15 residues. The germline CDR1 and CDR2 sequences are SGHVS and FQNEAQ. V lost 5 bases, J lost 1 base, and 7 bases stayed unmatched. CDR3 in amino acids: CASSRRQGRQETQYF. The CDR3 coding sequence is TGTGCCAGCAGCCGACGACAGGGACGCCAAGAGACCCAGTACTTC.